This T cell receptor (beta chain) was sequenced for a study of graft-versus-host responses after intestinal transplantation. Across the whole study: Transplantation in recipients was multivisceral, liver-intestinal, or isolated intestinal. The study, taken as a whole, reports: Allografts carried high graft-versus-host to host-versus-graft clonal ratios in patients having graft-donor T cell macrochimerism. Researchers found peak circulating GvH clone levels linked to early post-transplant HvG declines. Detection of GvH clones occurred in recipient marrow, and some had their first appearance in ileum or blood.

The data were produced by immunoSEQ multiplex PCR, yet TCRdb's version contains in-frame clones alone and is incomplete. Here the sample spans about 120,000 clones, around nine tenths being singletons. Points on this clone: What it binds is not known.

Trimming took off 0 bases at V and 1 base at J, with 10 bases between the two ends. CDR3 length: 17 amino acids. CDR1 is LNHNV, CDR2 YYDKDF, per germline (reference sequence). Here the sequenced sample was unstimulated CD4+ T cells sorted from spleen or lymph node cells, taken before transplant. The TCR sequence derives from a human donor who was the organ donor for an intestinal transplant. The chain employs TRBV15 and TRBJ2-6, with D hard to call. The CDR3 nucleotides read TGTGCCACCAGCAGAGAGGTCCGGCATTCTGGGGCCAACGTCCTGACTTTC. It is translated as CATSREVRHSGANVLTF. The full variable domain, rest sourced from reference TRBV15 and TRBJ2-6, is DAMVIQNPRYQVTQFGKPVTLSCSQTLNHNVMYWYQQKSSQAPKLLFHYYDKDFNNEADTPDNFQSRRPNTSFCFLDIRSPGLGDTAMYLCATSREVRHSGANVLTFGAGSRLTVL.